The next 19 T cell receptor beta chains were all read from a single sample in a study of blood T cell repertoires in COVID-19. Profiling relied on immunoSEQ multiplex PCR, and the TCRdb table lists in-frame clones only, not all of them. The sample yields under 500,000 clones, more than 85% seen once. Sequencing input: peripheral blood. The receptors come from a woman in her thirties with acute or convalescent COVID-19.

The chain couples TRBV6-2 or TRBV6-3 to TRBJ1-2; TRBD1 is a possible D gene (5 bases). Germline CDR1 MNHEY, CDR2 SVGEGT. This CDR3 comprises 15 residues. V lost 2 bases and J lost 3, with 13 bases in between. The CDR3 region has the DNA TGTGCCAGCAGTTACCTCGGAGGGGCGGACTATGGCTACACCTTC. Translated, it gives CASSYLGGADYGYTF.

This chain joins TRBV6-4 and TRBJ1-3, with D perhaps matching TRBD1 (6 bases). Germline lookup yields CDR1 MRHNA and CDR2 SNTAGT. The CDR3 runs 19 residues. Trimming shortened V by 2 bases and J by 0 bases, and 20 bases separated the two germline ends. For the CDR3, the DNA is TGTGCCAGCAGTGACCCTCGGGACAAGGGCCCTTTCTCTGGAAACACCATATATTTT. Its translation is CASSDPRDKGPFSGNTIYF.

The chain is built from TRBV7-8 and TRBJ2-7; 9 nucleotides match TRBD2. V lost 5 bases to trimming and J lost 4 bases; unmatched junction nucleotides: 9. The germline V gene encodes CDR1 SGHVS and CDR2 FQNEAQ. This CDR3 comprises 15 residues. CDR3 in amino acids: CASSERSGGTYEQYF. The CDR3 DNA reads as TGTGCCAGCAGCGAACGGAGCGGGGGGACTTACGAGCAGTACTTC.

CDR3 region: CASIIPGFSYEQYF. Here the CDR3 DNA reads TGTGCCAGCATCATTCCGGGATTTTCCTACGAGCAGTACTTC. The genes are TRBV6-5 and TRBJ2-7; TRBD2 is a possible D gene (5 bases). CDR1 is MNHEY, CDR2 SVGAGI, per germline. The CDR3 is made up of 14 amino acids. Between the trimmed V and J ends, which lost 7 bases and 1 base, there was a span of 14 bases.

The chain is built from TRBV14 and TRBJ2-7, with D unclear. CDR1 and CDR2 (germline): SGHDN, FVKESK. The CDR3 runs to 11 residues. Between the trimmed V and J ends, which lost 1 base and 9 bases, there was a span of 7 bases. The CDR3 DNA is TGTGCCAGCAGCCAAGGCGTGTCGCAGTACTTC. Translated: CASSQGVSQYF.

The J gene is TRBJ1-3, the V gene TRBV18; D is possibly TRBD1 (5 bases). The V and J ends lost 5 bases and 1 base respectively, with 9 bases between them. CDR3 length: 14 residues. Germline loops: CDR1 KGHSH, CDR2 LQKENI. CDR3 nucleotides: TGTGCCAGCTCAACCAGGGAATCTGGAAACACCATATATTTT. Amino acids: CASSTRESGNTIYF.

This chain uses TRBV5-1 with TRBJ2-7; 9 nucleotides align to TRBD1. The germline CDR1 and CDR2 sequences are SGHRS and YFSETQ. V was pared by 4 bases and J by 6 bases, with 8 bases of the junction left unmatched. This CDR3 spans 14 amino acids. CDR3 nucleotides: TGCGCCAGCAGCGCCCGGGACAGGGTCGGCGAGCAGTACTTC. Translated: CASSARDRVGEQYF.

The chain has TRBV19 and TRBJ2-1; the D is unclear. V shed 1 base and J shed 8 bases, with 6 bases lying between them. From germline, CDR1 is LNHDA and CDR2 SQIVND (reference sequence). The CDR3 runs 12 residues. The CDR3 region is CASSIVRDEQFF. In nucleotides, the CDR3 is TGTGCCAGTAGTATAGTAAGAGATGAGCAGTTCTTC.

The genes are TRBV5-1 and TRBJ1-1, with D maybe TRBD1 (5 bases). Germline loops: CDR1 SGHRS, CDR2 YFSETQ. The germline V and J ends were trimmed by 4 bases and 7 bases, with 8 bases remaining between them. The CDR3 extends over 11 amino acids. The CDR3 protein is CASSTDSEAFF. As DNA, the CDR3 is TGCGCCAGCAGCACCGACAGTGAAGCTTTCTTT.

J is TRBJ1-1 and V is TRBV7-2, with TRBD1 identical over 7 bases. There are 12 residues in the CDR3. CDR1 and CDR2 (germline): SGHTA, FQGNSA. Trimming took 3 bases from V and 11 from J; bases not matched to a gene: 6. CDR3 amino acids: CASSFRTGGAFF. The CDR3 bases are TGTGCCAGCAGCTTTAGGACAGGTGGGGCTTTCTTT.

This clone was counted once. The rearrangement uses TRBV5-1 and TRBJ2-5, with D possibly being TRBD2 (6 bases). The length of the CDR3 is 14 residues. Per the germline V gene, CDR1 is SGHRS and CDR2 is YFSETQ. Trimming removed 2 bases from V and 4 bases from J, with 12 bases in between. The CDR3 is CASSFGGGRETQYF. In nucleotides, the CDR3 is TGCGCCAGCAGCTTCGGGGGAGGTAGAGAGACCCAGTACTTC.

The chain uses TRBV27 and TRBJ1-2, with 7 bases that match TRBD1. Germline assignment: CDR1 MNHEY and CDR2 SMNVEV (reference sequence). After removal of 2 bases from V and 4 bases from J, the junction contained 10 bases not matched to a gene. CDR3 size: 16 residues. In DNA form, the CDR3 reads TGTGCCAGCAGTTTAAATTCCCCGACAGGGACCTATGGCTACACCTTC. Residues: CASSLNSPTGTYGYTF.

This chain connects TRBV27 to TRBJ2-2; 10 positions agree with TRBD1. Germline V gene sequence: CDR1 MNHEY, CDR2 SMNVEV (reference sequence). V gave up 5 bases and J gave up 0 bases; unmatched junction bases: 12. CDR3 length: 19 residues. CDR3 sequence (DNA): TGTGCCAGCAGTCCTGCCGGGACAGGGGCGTTCGCGAACACCGGGGAGCTGTTTTTT. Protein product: CASSPAGTGAFANTGELFF.

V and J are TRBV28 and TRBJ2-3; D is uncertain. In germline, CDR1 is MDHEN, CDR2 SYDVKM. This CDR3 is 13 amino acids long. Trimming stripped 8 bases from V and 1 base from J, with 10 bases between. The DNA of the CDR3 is TGTGCCAGCTACGACGGAGGCACAGATACGCAGTATTTT. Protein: CASYDGGTDTQYF.

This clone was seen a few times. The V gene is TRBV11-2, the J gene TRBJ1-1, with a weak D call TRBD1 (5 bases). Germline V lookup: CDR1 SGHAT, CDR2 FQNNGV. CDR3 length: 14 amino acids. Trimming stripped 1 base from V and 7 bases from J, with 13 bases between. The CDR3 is CASSLGSGSYEAFF. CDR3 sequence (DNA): TGTGCCAGCAGCTTAGGATCAGGGTCCTATGAAGCTTTCTTT.

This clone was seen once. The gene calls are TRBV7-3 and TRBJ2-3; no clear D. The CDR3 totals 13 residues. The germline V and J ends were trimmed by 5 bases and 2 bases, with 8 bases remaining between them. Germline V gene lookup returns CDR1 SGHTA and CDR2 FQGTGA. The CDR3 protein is CASSHRYTDTQYF. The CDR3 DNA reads TGTGCCAGCAGCCACCGCTACACAGATACGCAGTATTTT.

Here the CDR3 reads CASSFVTDNEQFF. The CDR3 bases are TGTGCCAGCAGCTTCGTAACAGACAATGAGCAGTTCTTC. The rearrangement joins TRBV5-4 to TRBJ2-1; no clear D. The CDR3 spans 13 residues. Deletions cut 2 bases from V and 5 bases from J, with 8 bases between. Germline values: CDR1 SGHNT, CDR2 YYREEE (reference sequence).

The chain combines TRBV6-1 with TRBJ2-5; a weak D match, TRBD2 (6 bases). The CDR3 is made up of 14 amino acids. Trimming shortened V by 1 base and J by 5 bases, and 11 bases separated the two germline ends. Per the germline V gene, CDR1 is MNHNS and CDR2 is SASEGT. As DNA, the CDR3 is TGTGCCAGCAGTGAAGACGGGAGCTGGGAGACCCAGTACTTC. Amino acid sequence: CASSEDGSWETQYF.

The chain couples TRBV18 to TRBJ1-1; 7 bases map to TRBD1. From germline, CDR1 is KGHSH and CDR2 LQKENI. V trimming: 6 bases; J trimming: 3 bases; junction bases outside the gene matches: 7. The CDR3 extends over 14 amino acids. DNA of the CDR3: TGTGCCAGCTCGAGGGGGCCAGGGGACACTGAAGCTTTCTTT. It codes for CASSRGPGDTEAFF.